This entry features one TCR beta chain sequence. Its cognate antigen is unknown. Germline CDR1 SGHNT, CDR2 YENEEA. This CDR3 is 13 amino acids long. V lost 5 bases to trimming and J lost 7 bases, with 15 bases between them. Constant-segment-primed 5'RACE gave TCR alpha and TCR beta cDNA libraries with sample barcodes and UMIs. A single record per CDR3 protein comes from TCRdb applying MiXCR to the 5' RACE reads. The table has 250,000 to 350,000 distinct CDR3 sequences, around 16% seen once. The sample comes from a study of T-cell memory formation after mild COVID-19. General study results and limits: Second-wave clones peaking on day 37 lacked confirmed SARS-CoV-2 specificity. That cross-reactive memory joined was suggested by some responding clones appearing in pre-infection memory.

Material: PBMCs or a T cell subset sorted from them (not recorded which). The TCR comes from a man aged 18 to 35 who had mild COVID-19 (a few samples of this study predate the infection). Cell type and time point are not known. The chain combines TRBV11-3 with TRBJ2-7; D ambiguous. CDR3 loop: CASSVRAGGEQYF. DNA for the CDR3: TGTGCCAGCAGCGTCCGGGCCGGCGGAGAGCAGTACTTC.